This is a list of T cell receptor beta chains from one sample in a study of T cells expressing NK-cell markers. No DNA is given; TCRdb re-called the 5' RACE reads and lists each CDR3 protein once. The sample table sets out about 260,000 distinct CDR3 sequences. Specimen: blood T cells: a sorted CD56 or NKG2C T cell subset, CD4+ or CD8+ T cells, or bulk PBMC T cells (not recorded which). The receptors derive from a woman between 18 and 70 years old in good health. Each CDR3 is given with its conserved first and last residue. The order of the fields is V gene, J gene, CDR3 protein.

TRBV5-1	TRBJ1-6	CASSLEQGDNSPLHF
TRBV5-1	TRBJ2-1	CASSPSTSNEQFF
TRBV4-3	TRBJ1-5	CASSQGQGAGQPQHF
TRBV5-5	TRBJ1-1	CASSLSARGNTEAFF
TRBV21-1	TRBJ1-2	CASSKDREVGYGYTF
TRBV9	TRBJ1-3	CASSANRGSNGNTIYF
TRBV20-1	TRBJ2-3	CSASNLGADTQYF
TRBV12-3/TRBV12-4	TRBJ1-6	CASSLGQVNSPLHF
TRBV29-1	TRBJ2-5	CSLRMVETAQYF
TRBV12-3/TRBV12-4	TRBJ2-2	CASSFRQNTGELFF
TRBV7-2	TRBJ2-3	CASSLGGLHTDTQYF
TRBV6-4	TRBJ2-1	CASSDGTRSFF
TRBV29-1	TRBJ2-1	CSVVRSSYNEQFF
TRBV27	TRBJ2-5	CASSLLAPGRGQETQYF
TRBV20-1	TRBJ2-1	CSARGGGPVGEQFF
TRBV6-5	TRBJ1-5	CASSFPWENGNQPQHF
TRBV20-1	TRBJ2-3	CSARAPVDTDTQYF
TRBV5-1	TRBJ2-3	CASSESRFGDTQYF
TRBV7-2	TRBJ2-3	CASSLLGGGSDTQYF
TRBV9	TRBJ2-2	CASSVVEAGELFF
TRBV20-1	TRBJ2-1	CSARRQGGGNEQFF
TRBV20-1	TRBJ2-2	CSARTWGTGIAGELFF
TRBV12-3/TRBV12-4	TRBJ2-1	CASSAMGEQFF
TRBV7-2	TRBJ2-1	CASSAPFREQFF
TRBV5-1	TRBJ2-3	CASSPVTSGVSTDTQYF
TRBV20-1	TRBJ1-2	CSARWDYGYTF
TRBV29-1	TRBJ2-3	CSVQAQARGGTQYF
TRBV19	TRBJ1-4	CASSPGRLNEKLFF
TRBV12-3/TRBV12-4	TRBJ1-1	CASSKQLLNTEAFF
TRBV3-1	TRBJ1-5	CASSQGVGTGRGNQPQHF
TRBV7-2	TRBJ2-7	CASSFLAAGEQYF
TRBV6-5	TRBJ1-1	CASSYNRVNTEAFF
TRBV20-1	TRBJ2-1	CSARDPAGALDEQFF
TRBV5-1	TRBJ1-5	CASSLEGQGNQPQHF
TRBV10-1	TRBJ2-7	CAGGRTSFEQYF
TRBV6-5	TRBJ2-7	CASSYSILGYEQYF
TRBV7-3	TRBJ2-1	CASSLMDRGSSYNEQFF
TRBV4-3	TRBJ2-3	CASSQQTNGGDTQYF
TRBV5-1	TRBJ1-3	CASSLGIDRSSGNTIYF
TRBV7-3	TRBJ2-1	CASSPNSGGANEQFF
TRBV20-1	TRBJ2-1	CSYLPAGSSSYNEQFF
TRBV6-1	TRBJ2-1	CATLEAGVNEQFF
TRBV24-1	TRBJ2-3	CATSCIRFCVTDTQYF
TRBV7-3	TRBJ2-3	CASSFTGGTDTQYF
TRBV7-2	TRBJ2-3	CASMRAVNTDTQYF
TRBV6-1	TRBJ1-2	CASSVLGDSYGYTF
TRBV18	TRBJ1-3	CASSPAGGQNTIYF
TRBV5-1	TRBJ2-3	CASSPGTDYSTDTQYF
TRBV30	TRBJ1-4	CAWSPRGNEKLFF
TRBV3-1	TRBJ1-1	CASSQVLPNTEAFF
TRBV12-3/TRBV12-4	TRBJ2-6	CASRTGAGANVLTF
TRBV5-1	TRBJ1-1	CASGVGQRGIEAFF
TRBV20-1	TRBJ1-5	CSASQGAGNQPQHF
TRBV12-5	TRBJ2-3	CASGWEPHGAGSWDTQYF
TRBV11-2	TRBJ2-5	CASSNNVISGETQYF
TRBV18	TRBJ2-7	CASSHDTGGAYEQYF
TRBV20-1	TRBJ2-1	CSARVRAVSSYNEQFF